One and the same sample provided the 30 T cell receptor beta chains below, sequenced in a study of T cells after yellow fever vaccination. TCRdb independently ran MiXCR on the 5' RACE reads; one entry per CDR3 protein. Among approximately 550,000 distinct CDR3 sequences listed, about a fifth were seen once. The sequencing here drew on PBMCs, taken 15 days after the yellow fever booster vaccination. The receptors shown here come from a man in his thirties or forties who received the YFV17D yellow fever vaccine.

The V call is TRBV7-2, the J call TRBJ2-1; 9 positions match TRBD2. Germline V gene lookup returns CDR1 SGHTA and CDR2 FQGNSA. Losses at the gene ends were 4 bases for V and 0 bases for J; bases not matched to a gene: 4. The CDR3 runs 16 residues. The CDR3 loop is CASSSSGASSYNEQFF. The DNA of the CDR3 is TGTGCCAGCAGCTCTAGCGGGGCAAGCTCCTACAATGAGCAGTTCTTC.

The V call is TRBV20-1, the J call TRBJ2-1; the match to TRBD2 covers 7 bases. Germline CDR1 is DFQATT and CDR2 is SNEGSKA (reference sequence). The CDR3 has 15 residues. V dropped 4 bases and J dropped 0; count of bases not matched to a gene: 6. DNA of the CDR3: TGCAGTGCTAATCCCCTAGCGGACTCCTACAATGAGCAGTTCTTC. This encodes CSANPLADSYNEQFF.

This rearrangement joins TRBV4-1 to TRBJ2-5; 10 bases are shared with TRBD2. Looked up from germline, CDR1 is MGHRA and CDR2 is YSYEKL. With V trimmed by 1 base and J by 5 bases, 4 bases remained unmatched. The CDR3 contains 15 residues. CDR3 nucleotide sequence: TGCGCCAGCAGCCAAGCTAGCGGGAGCGGGGAGACCCAGTACTTC. Translation gives CASSQASGSGETQYF.

CDR3 protein: CASGMLAGLYNEQFF. The CDR3 region has the DNA TGTGCCAGCGGTATGCTAGCGGGACTCTACAATGAGCAGTTCTTC. The chain recombines TRBV6-2 or TRBV6-3 with TRBJ2-1, with TRBD2 matching over 9 bases. V lost 8 bases to trimming and J lost 3 bases; unmatched junction nucleotides: 8. The CDR3 runs 15 residues. From germline, CDR1 is MNHEY and CDR2 SVGEGT.

In its sample, this clonotype was seen a few times. The V and J genes are TRBV10-3 and TRBJ2-7, with 9 nucleotides matching TRBD2. Germline CDR1 reads ENHRY; CDR2 reads SYGVKD. Germline trimming cut 7 bases from V and 1 base from J; bases unmatched to any gene: 2. The CDR3 is 13 amino acids. The CDR3 sequence: CAIMTSGSYEQYF. Here the CDR3 DNA reads TGTGCCATCATGACTAGCGGATCCTACGAGCAGTACTTC.

The V gene is TRBV25-1, the J gene TRBJ2-7; possibly TRBD1 or TRBD2 for D (5 bases each). The length of the CDR3 is 13 residues. Germline CDR1 and CDR2: MGHDK and SYGVNS. V lost 8 bases and J lost 2, with 13 bases in between. The CDR3: CASVRDGAYEQYF. In nucleotides, the CDR3 is TGTGCCAGCGTCCGGGACGGAGCCTACGAGCAGTACTTC.

This clonotype was recorded a few times. The chain couples TRBV28 to TRBJ2-1; the D call may be TRBD1 or TRBD2 (5 bases each). V gave up 7 bases and J gave up 3 bases, with 10 bases separating them. This CDR3 has 13 residues. The germline CDR1 and CDR2 sequences are MDHEN and SYDVKM. The chain's CDR3 is CASIRDRYNEQFF. The CDR3 DNA reads as TGTGCCAGCATTCGGGACCGCTACAATGAGCAGTTCTTC.

Only one count was recorded for this clonotype. The CDR3 loop reads CASSRPGTSRAEQFF. As DNA, the CDR3 is TGTGCCAGCAGCCGGCCTGGGACTTCAAGAGCTGAGCAGTTCTTC. The chain recombines TRBV11-2 with TRBJ2-1, with D possibly TRBD2 on 6 matching bases. V was clipped by 5 bases and J by 9 bases, with 20 bases between them. This CDR3 is built from 15 residues. Germline CDR1 reads SGHAT; CDR2 reads FQNNGV.

There are a few counts of this clonotype. This chain connects TRBV5-1 to TRBJ2-1; TRBD2 aligns across 7 bases. The germline gives CDR1 SGHRS, CDR2 YFSETQ. The CDR3 contains 16 residues. With V trimmed by 1 base and J by 4 bases, 8 bases remained unmatched. This CDR3 is CASSLLAGEGYNEQFF. In DNA, the CDR3 is TGCGCCAGCAGCTTGCTTGCGGGAGAGGGATACAATGAGCAGTTCTTC.

This clonotype was counted between two and nine times. The V gene is TRBV7-2, the J gene TRBJ2-5; 10 nucleotides align to TRBD1. The CDR3 is 14 amino acids. With 4 bases clipped from V and 9 bases from J, the junction kept 8 bases outside the gene matches. Germline V gene sequence: CDR1 SGHTA, CDR2 FQGNSA. DNA of the CDR3: TGTGCCAGCAGCTACTCGGGACAGGGGAGGCCCCAGTACTTC. It encodes CASSYSGQGRPQYF. Looking up the rest from reference TRBV7-2 and TRBJ2-5 gives the full variable domain: GAGVSQSPSNKVTEKGKDVELRCDPISGHTALYWYRQSLGQGLEFLIYFQGNSAPDKSGLPSDRFSAERTGGSVSTLTIQRTQQEDSAVYLCASSYSGQGRPQYFGPGTRLLVL.

This chain joins TRBV7-9 and TRBJ2-1; D possibly corresponds to TRBD2 (5 bases). Looked up from germline, CDR1 is SEHNR and CDR2 is FQNEAQ (reference sequence). V was trimmed by 3 bases and J by 13 bases, leaving 16 bases between them. There are 13 residues in the CDR3. CDR3 protein: CASSFGSNSDQFF. The CDR3 bases are TGTGCCAGCAGCTTTGGGTCCAATAGCGATCAGTTCTTC.

The chain has TRBV4-1 and TRBJ1-1; 7 positions agree with TRBD1. CDR1 and CDR2 (germline): MGHRA, YSYEKL. The CDR3 length is 14 residues. Losses at the gene ends were 1 base for V and 7 bases for J; bases not matched to a gene: 6. CDR3 sequence: CASSQVPRGDEAFF. The CDR3 bases are TGCGCCAGCAGCCAAGTACCCAGGGGGGATGAAGCTTTCTTT.

The chain is built from TRBV15 and TRBJ2-7; 11 nucleotides match TRBD2. V gave up 8 bases and J gave up 7 bases; unmatched junction bases: 13. CDR3 size: 15 residues. Germline V gene lookup returns CDR1 LNHNV and CDR2 YYDKDF (reference sequence). The CDR3 DNA sequence: TGTGCCACCCGTATAGCGGGAGGGCCTTCGAGGGAGCAGTACTTC. Its protein is CATRIAGGPSREQYF.

This clonotype has a handful of counts. J is TRBJ2-6 and V is TRBV20-1; D uncertain. CDR3 length equals 14 residues. Germline V gene sequence: CDR1 DFQATT, CDR2 SNEGSKA (reference sequence). Deletions cut 6 bases from V and 2 bases from J, with 11 bases between. CDR3 nucleotide sequence: TGCAGTGCACCCCCAGTCCCTGGGGCCAACGTCCTGACTTTC. Translated, it gives CSAPPVPGANVLTF.

The chain combines TRBV9 with TRBJ1-6; perhaps TRBD1 as D (5 bases). Germline CDR1 is SGDLS and CDR2 is YYNGEE. The CDR3 length is 16 residues. V was shortened by 4 bases and J by 4 bases, with 15 bases between the two germline ends. The CDR3 nucleotides are TGTGCCAGCAGCTCCAGTGGGGGGGGTTATAATTCACCCCTCCACTTT. Protein sequence: CASSSSGGGYNSPLHF.

The sample holds a few counts of this clonotype. The chain has TRBV20-1 and TRBJ2-5; 14 nucleotides agree with TRBD2. With V trimmed by 5 bases and J by 5 bases, 10 bases remained unmatched. Germline V gene lookup returns CDR1 DFQATT and CDR2 SNEGSKA (reference sequence). The CDR3 totals 16 residues. CDR3: CSAEGTSGSREETQYF. For the CDR3, the DNA is TGCAGTGCTGAAGGGACTAGCGGGAGCCGGGAGGAGACCCAGTACTTC.

This clonotype occurred a few times. CDR3 protein: CASSLFRDTQFF. The DNA of the CDR3 is TGTGCCAGCAGCTTGTTCCGGGACACCCAGTTCTTC. V and J are TRBV7-2 and TRBJ2-1; possibly TRBD1 for D (6 bases). The germline V and J ends were trimmed by 3 bases and 13 bases, with 13 bases remaining between them. The germline gives CDR1 SGHTA, CDR2 FQGNSA. The CDR3 has 12 residues. Looking up the rest from reference TRBV7-2 and TRBJ2-1 gives the full variable domain: GAGVSQSPSNKVTEKGKDVELRCDPISGHTALYWYRQSLGQGLEFLIYFQGNSAPDKSGLPSDRFSAERTGGSVSTLTIQRTQQEDSAVYLCASSLFRDTQFFGPGTRLTVL.

This clonotype appeared a few times. The CDR3: CASSPGEIYEQYF. As DNA, the CDR3 is TGTGCCAGCAGCCCGGGAGAGATATACGAGCAGTACTTC. The gene calls are TRBV4-2 and TRBJ2-7; D is perhaps TRBD2 (6 bases). V lost 4 bases and J 4 bases, leaving 11 bases between the germline ends. This CDR3 contains 13 residues. Looked up from germline, CDR1 is LGHNA and CDR2 is YNFKEQ.

This clonotype was counted only a few times. The J gene is TRBJ2-3, the V gene TRBV15, with TRBD2 matching 10 bases. The CDR3 contains 15 residues. J was trimmed by 4 bases and V by 1 base; bases with no gene match: 2. Germline lookup yields CDR1 LNHNV and CDR2 YYDKDF (reference sequence). Written as DNA, the CDR3 is TGTGCCACCAGCAGAGCTAGCGGGAGTTCAGATACGCAGTATTTT. Protein: CATSRASGSSDTQYF.

The chain couples TRBV20-1 to TRBJ2-2; 15 nucleotides agree with TRBD2. The germline CDR1 and CDR2 sequences are DFQATT and SNEGSKA (reference sequence). The J segment lost 5 bases and the V segment lost 5 bases, leaving 6 bases of the junction unmatched. This CDR3 is built from 16 residues. The DNA for the CDR3 is TGCAGTGCTCCGGGACTAGCGGGAGGCGGGACCGGGGAGCTGTTTTTT. It specifies CSAPGLAGGGTGELFF.

This clonotype was found a few times. The V and J genes are TRBV29-1 and TRBJ2-3, with 10 bases fitting TRBD2. Germline values: CDR1 SQVTM, CDR2 ANQGSEA. This CDR3 comprises 14 residues. V lost 7 bases and J lost 4; bases outside the gene matches: 8. The DNA for the CDR3 is TGCAGCGACCTACTAGCGGGAAGGGCAGATACGCAGTATTTT. Encoded protein: CSDLLAGRADTQYF.

This clonotype turned up a few times. The gene calls are TRBV20-1 and TRBJ2-1, with D tentatively TRBD1 (6 bases). Germline V lookup: CDR1 DFQATT, CDR2 SNEGSKA (reference sequence). The CDR3 totals 14 residues. V lost 1 base and J 4 bases, leaving 11 bases between the germline ends. CDR3 amino acids: CSARGLQGYNEQFF. The CDR3 DNA follows: TGCAGTGCTAGAGGCCTCCAGGGGTACAATGAGCAGTTCTTC.

The rearrangement uses TRBV27 and TRBJ1-2; D is undetermined. The V gene lost 4 bases and the J gene lost 3 bases, with 9 bases spanning the gap. This CDR3 contains 13 residues. CDR1 and CDR2 (germline): MNHEY, SMNVEV (reference sequence). CDR3 loop: CASSSETDYGYTF. CDR3 coding DNA: TGTGCCAGCAGTTCCGAGACCGACTATGGCTACACCTTC.

The rearrangement joins TRBV20-1 to TRBJ2-3, with D unclear. In germline, CDR1 is DFQATT, CDR2 SNEGSKA (reference sequence). The CDR3 contains 11 residues. V was pared by 4 bases and J by 5 bases, with 7 bases between. The CDR3 bases are TGCAGTGCTATAGATAGAGATACGCAGTATTTT. It yields the protein CSAIDRDTQYF.

V usage is TRBV20-1 and J usage is TRBJ2-1; 9 bases map to TRBD1. The CDR3 extends over 15 amino acids. Germline V gene lookup returns CDR1 DFQATT and CDR2 SNEGSKA (reference sequence). The V segment lost 1 base and the J segment 6 bases; nucleotides outside the gene matches: 7. CDR3: CSARVGTGPGNEQFF. The CDR3 DNA reads as TGCAGTGCTAGAGTCGGGACAGGGCCTGGCAATGAGCAGTTCTTC.

About this clonotype itself: One junction end does not reproduce the germline sequence, and a read error may be involved. This chain uses TRBV19 with TRBJ2-6, with D perhaps matching TRBD1 (6 bases). The CDR3 length is 17 residues. CDR1 is LNHDA and CDR2 is SQIVND in the germline V gene (reference sequence). CDR3 in amino acids: CACSPTLTGTGANVLTF. The CDR3, as DNA: TGTGCCTGTAGTCCAACTTTGACAGGAACTGGGGCCAACGTCCTGACTTTC.

J is TRBJ1-1 and V is TRBV15; perhaps TRBD1 as D (5 bases). Germline CDR1 LNHNV, CDR2 YYDKDF (reference sequence). This CDR3 region has 12 residues. Trimming stripped 0 bases from V and 7 bases from J, with 6 bases between. CDR3 region: CATSREGDEAFF. DNA for the CDR3: TGTGCCACCAGCAGAGAAGGGGATGAAGCTTTCTTT.

This sequence joins TRBV7-2 and TRBJ2-2; 8 bases line up with TRBD2. Germline lookup yields CDR1 SGHTA and CDR2 FQGNSA. Trimming cost V 3 bases and J 6 bases; bases outside gene matches: 6. This CDR3 contains 15 residues. DNA for the CDR3: TGTGCCAGCAGCTTGGTAGCGGGATATTCCGGGGAGCTGTTTTTT. This gives the protein CASSLVAGYSGELFF.

This clonotype has more than one count but fewer than ten. The CDR3 sequence is CSARRGDFKTQYF. The CDR3 coding sequence is TGCAGTGCTAGGAGGGGGGACTTTAAGACCCAGTACTTC. The V and J genes are TRBV20-1 and TRBJ2-5; the D gene could be TRBD1 or TRBD2 (6 bases each). The germline gives CDR1 DFQATT, CDR2 SNEGSKA (reference sequence). V was cut by 3 bases and J by 6 bases, with 14 bases left in between. The CDR3 is made up of 13 amino acids.

There are a few counts of this clonotype. Here the CDR3 reads CASSLEVVQGATGYTF. The CDR3 DNA sequence: TGCGCCAGCAGCTTGGAAGTCGTACAGGGGGCTACTGGCTACACCTTC. The chain combines TRBV5-1 with TRBJ1-2; TRBD1 matches at 9 bases. Trimming cost V 0 bases and J 7 bases; bases outside gene matches: 10. The germline V gene has CDR1 SGHRS and CDR2 YFSETQ. This CDR3 has 16 residues. The complete variable domain, with remaining parts taken from reference TRBV5-1 and TRBJ1-2, reads KAGVTQTPRYLIKTRGQQVTLSCSPISGHRSVSWYQQTPGQGLQFLFEYFSETQRNKGNFPGRFSGRQFSNSRSEMNVSTLELGDSALYLCASSLEVVQGATGYTFGSGTRLTVV.